This T cell receptor beta chain is drawn from a study of blood T cells in healthy people across ages. Next came a second PCR, run for about 7 to 12 cycles, which used a sample-barcoded 5' primer along with a J-beta primer mix. TCRdb called the 5' RACE reads again in MiXCR, with one record for every CDR3 protein. The sample gives about 1,400,000 distinct CDR3 sequences, 42% of which show up once; 7.9% is in the top ten. The CDR3 totals 15 residues. With 3 bases removed from V and 3 bases from J, the gap between germline ends came to 13 bases. Germline V gene lookup returns CDR1 SGDLS and CDR2 YYNGEE. The rearrangement uses TRBV9 and TRBJ2-1; a weak D match, TRBD2 (6 bases). The material sequenced was blood. The clonotype comes from a woman between 18 and 29 years old in good health. In nucleotides, the CDR3 is TGTGCCAGCAGCGAGGGACTCTCCTACTACAATGAGCAGTTCTTC. This encodes CASSEGLSYYNEQFF. The variable domain in full, with the rest retrieved from reference TRBV9 and TRBJ2-1, is DSGVTQTPKHLITATGQRVTLRCSPRSGDLSVYWYQQSLDQGLQFLIQYYNGEERAKGNILERFSAQQFPDLHSELNLSSLELGDSALYFCASSEGLSYYNEQFFGPGTRLTVL.